The text below deals with one T cell receptor beta chain. Its antigen is not identified. From germline, CDR1 is SGHRS and CDR2 YFSETQ. CDR3 size: 15 residues. This sample was included in a study of blood T cells in healthy people across ages. Study-wide findings and caveats: Naive CD4+ cells and diversity were both higher in long-lived donors than in aged donors. Researchers deemed the diversity estimates from one million T cells underestimates. Samples with more naive T cells showed higher observed beta diversity.

A second roughly 7 to 12 cycle PCR used barcoded and J-beta primers. MiXCR, applied by TCRdb to the 5' RACE reads, yields one record per CDR3 protein. The profile shows 800,000 or so distinct CDR3 sequences, 20% to 25% of them singletons. The sample was also reused in another study, on T cells of mothers and their children. That study adds: Nine systemically healthy Caucasian donors: three mothers, six children.

This clonotype was sampled from a boy aged 5-17 years in good health. Material for sequencing was blood. The rearrangement links TRBV5-1 to TRBJ2-5; 7 bases map to TRBD2. The last part of the DNA fits TRBJ2-7 better; the J call may be wrong. CDR3 DNA sequence: TGCGCCAGCAGCTCGGAGCGGGATCACACCTACGAGCAGTACTTC. Its translation is CASSSERDHTYEQYF.